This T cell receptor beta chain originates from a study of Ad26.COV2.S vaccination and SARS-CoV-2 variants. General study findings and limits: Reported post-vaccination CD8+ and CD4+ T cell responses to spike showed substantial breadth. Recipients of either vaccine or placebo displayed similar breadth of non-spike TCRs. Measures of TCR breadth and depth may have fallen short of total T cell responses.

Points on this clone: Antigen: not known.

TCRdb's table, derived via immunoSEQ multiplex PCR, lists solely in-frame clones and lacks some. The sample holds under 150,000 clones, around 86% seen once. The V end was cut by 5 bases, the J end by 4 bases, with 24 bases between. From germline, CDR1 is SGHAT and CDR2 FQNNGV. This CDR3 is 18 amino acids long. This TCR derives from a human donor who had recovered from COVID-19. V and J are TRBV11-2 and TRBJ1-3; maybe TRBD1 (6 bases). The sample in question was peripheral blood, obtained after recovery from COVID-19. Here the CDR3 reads CASSPREGGYPGGNTIYF. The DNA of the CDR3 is TGTGCCAGCAGCCCACGAGAGGGGGGCTACCCCGGCGGAAACACCATATATTTT.